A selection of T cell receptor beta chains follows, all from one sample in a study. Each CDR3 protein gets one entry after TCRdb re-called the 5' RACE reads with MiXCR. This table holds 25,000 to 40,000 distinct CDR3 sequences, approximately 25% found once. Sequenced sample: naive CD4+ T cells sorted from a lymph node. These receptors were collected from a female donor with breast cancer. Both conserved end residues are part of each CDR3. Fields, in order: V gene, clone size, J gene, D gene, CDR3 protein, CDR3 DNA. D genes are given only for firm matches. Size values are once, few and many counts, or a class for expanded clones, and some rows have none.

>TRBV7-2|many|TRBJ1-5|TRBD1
CASSAGPGQSNQPQHF
TGTGCCAGCAGCGCAGGTCCGGGACAGAGCAATCAGCCCCAGCATTTT
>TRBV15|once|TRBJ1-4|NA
CATSGDSRGATNEKLFF
TGTGCCACCAGCGGAGATTCCAGGGGTGCGACTAATGAAAAACTGTTTTTT
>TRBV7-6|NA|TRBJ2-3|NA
CASSLAHRTGGTDTQYF
TGTGCCAGCAGCTTAGCGCACAGGACCGGAGGCACAGATACGCAGTATTTT
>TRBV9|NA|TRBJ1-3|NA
CASSERRDSGNTIYF
TGTGCCAGCAGCGAAAGACGGGACTCTGGAAACACCATATATTTT
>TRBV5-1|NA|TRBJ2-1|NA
CASSLAGIGVRNEQFF
TGCGCCAGCAGCTTGGCGGGGATCGGGGTACGGAATGAGCAGTTCTTC
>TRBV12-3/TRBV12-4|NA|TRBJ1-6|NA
CASSPGQGLNSPLHF
TGTGCCAGCAGCCCCGGGCAGGGGTTGAATTCACCCCTCCACTTT
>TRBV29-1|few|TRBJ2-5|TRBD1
CSATGGGETQYF
TGCAGCGCCACAGGGGGTGGAGAGACCCAGTACTTC
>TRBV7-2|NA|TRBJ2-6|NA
CASSLRGGGAGANVLTF
TGTGCCAGCAGCTTGAGGGGGGGTGGAGCTGGGGCCAACGTCCTGACTTTC
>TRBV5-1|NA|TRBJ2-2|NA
CASSLEGRATTGELFF
TGCGCCAGCAGCTTGGAGGGACGGGCGACCACCGGGGAGCTGTTTTTT
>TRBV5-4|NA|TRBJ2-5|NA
CASSWNDRQETQYF
TGTGCCAGCAGTTGGAACGACAGGCAAGAGACCCAGTACTTC
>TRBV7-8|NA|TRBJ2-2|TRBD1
CASSEFRGSGGELFF
TGTGCCAGCAGCGAATTCAGGGGGTCCGGCGGGGAGCTGTTTTTT
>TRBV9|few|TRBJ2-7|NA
CASSVAGYEQYF
TGTGCCAGCAGCGTAGCTGGATACGAGCAGTACTTC
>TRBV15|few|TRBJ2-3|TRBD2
CATSRDRAGGTDTQYF
TGTGCCACCAGCAGAGATAGAGCGGGGGGCACAGATACGCAGTATTTT
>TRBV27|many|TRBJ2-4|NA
CASSPNRGSKNIQYF
TGTGCCAGCAGTCCCAACCGGGGGTCCAAAAACATTCAGTACTTC
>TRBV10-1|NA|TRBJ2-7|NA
CASRENFHRAYEQYF
TGCGCCAGCAGAGAAAACTTCCACAGGGCCTACGAGCAGTACTTC
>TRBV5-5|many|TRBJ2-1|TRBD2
CASRMSGGTSGHNEQFF
TGTGCCAGCAGAATGAGCGGCGGGACTAGCGGACACAATGAGCAGTTCTTC
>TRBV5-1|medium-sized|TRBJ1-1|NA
CASSVAGTRMNTEAFF
TGCGCCAGCAGCGTAGCCGGGACAAGAATGAACACTGAAGCTTTCTTT
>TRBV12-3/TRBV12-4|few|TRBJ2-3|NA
CASSRVSGSTDTQYF
TGTGCCAGCAGTCGGGTTAGCGGTAGCACAGATACGCAGTATTTT
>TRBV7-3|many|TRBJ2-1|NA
CASSLTGSSSYNEQFF
TGTGCCAGCAGCTTAACTGGTAGTAGCTCCTACAATGAGCAGTTCTTC
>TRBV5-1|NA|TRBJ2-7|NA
CASSLAGGGFDEQYF
TGCGCCAGCAGCTTGGCCGGCGGGGGCTTCGACGAGCAGTACTTC
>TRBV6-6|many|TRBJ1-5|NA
CASSYAGDQPQHF
TGTGCCAGCAGTTACGCAGGTGATCAGCCCCAGCATTTT
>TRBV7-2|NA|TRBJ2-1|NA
CVRGKSWSSDYNEQFF
TGTGTCAGGGGGAAAAGTTGGTCTAGCGACTACAATGAGCAGTTCTTC
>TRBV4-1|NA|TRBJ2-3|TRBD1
CASSQTGWRTDTQYF
TGCGCCAGCAGCCAGACAGGGTGGCGGACAGATACGCAGTATTTT
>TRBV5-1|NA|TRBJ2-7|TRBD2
CASSWILSGSSYEQYF
TGCGCCAGCAGCTGGATCCTTAGCGGGAGCTCCTACGAGCAGTACTTC
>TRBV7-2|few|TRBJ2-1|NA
CASGFYNEQFF
TGTGCCAGCGGCTTTTACAATGAGCAGTTCTTC
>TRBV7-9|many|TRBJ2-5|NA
CASSFSSVQETQYF
TGTGCCAGCAGCTTTTCGTCAGTCCAAGAGACCCAGTACTTC
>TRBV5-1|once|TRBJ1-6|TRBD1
CASSLTTGVHSPLHF
TGCGCCAGCAGCTTAACTACAGGGGTACATTCACCCCTCCACTTT
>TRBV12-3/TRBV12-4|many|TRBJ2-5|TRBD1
CASSRDRGFGTMETQYF
TGTGCCAGCAGCCGGGACAGGGGATTTGGGACGATGGAGACCCAGTACTTC
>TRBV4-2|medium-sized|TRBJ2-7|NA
CASSPYGAGFSYEQYF
TGTGCCAGCAGCCCCTATGGGGCAGGGTTCTCCTACGAGCAGTACTTC
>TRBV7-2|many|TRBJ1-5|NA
CASSRDVGGWQPQHF
TGTGCCAGCAGCCGAGACGTCGGGGGCTGGCAGCCCCAGCATTTT
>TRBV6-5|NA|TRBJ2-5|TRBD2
CASRRTSGLQETQYF
TGTGCCAGCAGGCGGACTAGCGGGCTCCAAGAGACCCAGTACTTC